Presented here are 2 T cell receptor beta chains from one specimen sequenced in a study of spatial heterogeneity in lung cancer. General study findings and limits: Counts of expanded alpha and beta TCRs within tumors tracked the tumor nonsynonymous mutation count.

Antigens of these TCRs are unknown. Noted time point: sample taken at primary tumor resection. TCRdb fed the 5' RACE reads into MiXCR, producing one record per CDR3 protein. Among 850 to 1,000 distinct CDR3 sequences, over 12% were seen once, and the ten largest hold 30%. The sequencing here drew on lung tumor tissue, taken at surgery. These receptors came from a female donor with early-stage non-small cell lung cancer.

By sample share, this clonotype is large (0.1 to 1%). The chain couples TRBV12-3 or TRBV12-4 to TRBJ1-5; tentatively, D is TRBD1 (5 bases). Trimming shortened V by 5 bases and J by 2 bases, and 19 bases separated the two germline ends. The CDR3 has 17 residues. The CDR3 nucleotides are TGTGCCAGCAGTCTCACGGTAGGGCAGGGTGGCAATCAGCCCCAGCATTTT. Residues: CASSLTVGQGGNQPQHF.

By share of the sample, this clonotype is large (0.1 to 1%). The chain uses TRBV7-9 and TRBJ1-4; 7 bases are shared with TRBD1. The germline V gene has CDR1 SEHNR and CDR2 FQNEAQ (reference sequence). J gave up 7 bases and V 2 bases, and 10 bases lay outside the gene matches. The CDR3 loop spans 16 amino acids. CDR3 nucleotides: TGTGCCAGCAGCTTATATAGGGGGCGACTTAGTGAAAAACTGTTTTTT. Protein: CASSLYRGRLSEKLFF. The full variable domain, with the rest looked up from reference TRBV7-9 and TRBJ1-4, is DTGVSQNPRHKITKRGQNVTFRCDPISEHNRLYWYRQTLGQGPEFLTYFQNEAQLEKSRLLSDRFSAERPKGSFSTLEIQRTEQGDSAMYLCASSLYRGRLSEKLFFGSGTQLSVL.